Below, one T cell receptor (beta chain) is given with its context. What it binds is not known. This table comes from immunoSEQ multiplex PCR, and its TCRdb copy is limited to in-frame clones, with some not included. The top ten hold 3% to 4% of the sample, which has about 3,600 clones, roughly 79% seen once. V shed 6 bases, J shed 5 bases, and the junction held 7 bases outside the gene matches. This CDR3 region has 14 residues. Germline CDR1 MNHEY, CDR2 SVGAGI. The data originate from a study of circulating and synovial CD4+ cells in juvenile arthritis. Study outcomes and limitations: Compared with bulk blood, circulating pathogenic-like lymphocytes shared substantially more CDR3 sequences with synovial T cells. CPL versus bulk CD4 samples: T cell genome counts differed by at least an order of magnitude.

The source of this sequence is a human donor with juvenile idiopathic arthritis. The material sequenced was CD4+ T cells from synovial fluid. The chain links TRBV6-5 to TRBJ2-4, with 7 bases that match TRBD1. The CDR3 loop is CASRAPGTENIQYF. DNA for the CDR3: TGTGCCAGCAGGGCCCCCGGGACAGAAAACATTCAGTACTTC.